The 4 T cell receptor beta chains presented below share a single source sample, sequenced in a study of cytomegalovirus exposure and HLA in healthy donors. The PCR contained 60 Vbeta and 13 Jbeta primers. Profiling relied on immunoSEQ multiplex PCR, and the TCRdb table lists in-frame clones only, not all of them. The sample holds approximately 150,000 clones, around 75% seen once. Sequenced input: PBMCs. The receptor source for this set is a female donor in good health and CMV-seronegative.

The genes are TRBV5-1 and TRBJ2-7; tentative D call: TRBD1 (5 bases). V lost 0 bases to trimming and J lost 3 bases, with 10 bases between them. The germline V gene has CDR1 SGHRS and CDR2 YFSETQ. CDR3 length: 14 residues. The CDR3 spells CASSLGQSNYEQYF. The CDR3 DNA sequence: TGCGCCAGCAGCTTGGGACAGAGTAACTACGAGCAGTACTTC.

V and J are TRBV27 and TRBJ1-5; D is possibly TRBD1 (6 bases). The CDR3 is 13 amino acids. Per the germline V gene, CDR1 is MNHEY and CDR2 is SMNVEV (reference sequence). V lost 6 bases and J 0 bases, leaving 6 bases between the germline ends. CDR3 nucleotide sequence: TGTGCCAGCAGGACAGGTAGCAATCAGCCCCAGCATTTT. Translation: CASRTGSNQPQHF.

This sequence joins TRBV6-5 and TRBJ2-5; 11 bases agree with TRBD1. The end of the DNA is better explained by TRBJ2-7, so the J call may be wrong. CDR3 length: 15 amino acids. Germline V gene sequence: CDR1 MNHEY, CDR2 SVGAGI. The CDR3 spells CASSGPGQGVYEQYF. The CDR3 DNA follows: TGTGCCAGCAGCGGACCGGGACAGGGGGTCTACGAGCAGTACTTC.

The chain has TRBV7-9 and TRBJ2-5; 9 positions match TRBD2. J gave up 3 bases and V 2 bases, and 4 bases lay outside the gene matches. This CDR3 region has 15 residues. CDR1 is SEHNR and CDR2 is FQNEAQ in the germline V gene (reference sequence). The CDR3 region has the DNA TGTGCCAGCAGCTTAACGGCTAGCGGGAAAGAGACCCAGTACTTC. Translating it yields CASSLTASGKETQYF.